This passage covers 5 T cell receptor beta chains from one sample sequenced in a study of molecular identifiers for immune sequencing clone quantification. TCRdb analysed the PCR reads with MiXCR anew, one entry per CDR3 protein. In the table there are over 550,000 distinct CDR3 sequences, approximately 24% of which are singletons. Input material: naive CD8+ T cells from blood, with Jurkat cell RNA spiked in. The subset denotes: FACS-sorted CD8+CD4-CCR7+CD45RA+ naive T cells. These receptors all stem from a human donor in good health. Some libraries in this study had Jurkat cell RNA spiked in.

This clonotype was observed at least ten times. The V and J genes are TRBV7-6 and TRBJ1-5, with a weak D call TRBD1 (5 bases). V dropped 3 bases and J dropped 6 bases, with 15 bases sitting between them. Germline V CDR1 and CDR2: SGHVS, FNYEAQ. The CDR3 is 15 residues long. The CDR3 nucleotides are TGTGCCAGCAGCTTGTCAACCAGGGCTGGTCAGCCCCAGCATTTT. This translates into CASSLSTRAGQPQHF.

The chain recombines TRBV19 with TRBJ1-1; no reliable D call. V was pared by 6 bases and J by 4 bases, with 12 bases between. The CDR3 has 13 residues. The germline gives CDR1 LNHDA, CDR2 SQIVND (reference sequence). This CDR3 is CASSWMGSTEAFF. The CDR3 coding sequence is TGTGCCAGTAGCTGGATGGGGAGCACTGAAGCTTTCTTT.

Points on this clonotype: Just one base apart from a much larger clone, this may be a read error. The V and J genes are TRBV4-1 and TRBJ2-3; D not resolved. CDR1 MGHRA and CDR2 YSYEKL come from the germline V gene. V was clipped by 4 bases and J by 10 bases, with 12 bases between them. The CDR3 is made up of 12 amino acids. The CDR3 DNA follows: TGCGCCAGCAGCCCGGATCTCGGTTCGCAGTATTTT. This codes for CASSPDLGSQYF.

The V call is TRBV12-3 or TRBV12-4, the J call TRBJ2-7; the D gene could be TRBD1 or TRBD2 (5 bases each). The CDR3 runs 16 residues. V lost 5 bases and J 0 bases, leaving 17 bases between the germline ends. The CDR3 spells CASSGFGTGSSYEQYF. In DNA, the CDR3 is TGTGCCAGCAGTGGGTTTGGGACCGGTAGCTCCTACGAGCAGTACTTC.

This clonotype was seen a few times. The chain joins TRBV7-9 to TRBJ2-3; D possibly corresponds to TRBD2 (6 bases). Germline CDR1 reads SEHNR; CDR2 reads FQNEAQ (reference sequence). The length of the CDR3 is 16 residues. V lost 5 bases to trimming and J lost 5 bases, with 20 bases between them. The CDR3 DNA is TGTGCCAGCAGCCTCTACGGCGGGATGGGGCTAGATACGCAGTATTTT. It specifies CASSLYGGMGLDTQYF.